Here is one TCR beta chain with its context. The antigen remains undetermined. V lost 6 bases to trimming and J lost 12 bases; unmatched junction nucleotides: 9. CDR3 length: 14 amino acids. Germline V CDR1 and CDR2: MDHEN, SYDVKM. The sample comes from a study of cytomegalovirus exposure and HLA in healthy donors. Study conclusions and caveats: Reports showed the classifier diagnosing cytomegalovirus status with high specificity and sensitivity. When the data were analyzed later, several of the most significant clusters appeared to be linked to common viral pathogens. Later on, an analysis tied 15,000 to 20,000 TCR beta sequences to HLA alleles at 0.05 false discovery rate. Confirmation in vitro established that a few CMV-associated chains were specific for CMV antigens.

It was with 60 Vbeta and 13 Jbeta primers that the PCR ran. Here immunoSEQ multiplex PCR was the method, and the copy in TCRdb shows in-frame clones only, minus some. The table lists roughly 150,000 clones, around four fifths of them singletons. Sequenced sample: PBMCs. The rearrangement uses TRBV28 and TRBJ2-1; 12 bases match TRBD2. The sequence derives from a man aged 25 to 40 in good health and CMV-seronegative. This chain's CDR3 is CASRRLAGALGQFF. Written as DNA, the CDR3 is TGTGCCAGCAGGAGACTAGCGGGAGCCCTCGGGCAGTTCTTC. The variable domain in full, completed from reference TRBV28 and TRBJ2-1, reads DVKVTQSSRYLVKRTGEKVFLECVQDMDHENMFWYRQDPGLGLRLIYFSYDVKMKEKGDIPEGYSVSREKKERFSLILESASTNQTSMYLCASRRLAGALGQFFGPGTRLTVL.